The entry below describes one TCR beta chain. This clonotype came up many times. The antigen it binds to is not known. One base away there is no much larger clone; base qualities are not given. These data belong to a study of T-cell memory formation after mild COVID-19 (dated by TCRdb to the early 2020s). Turning to the overall study: TCR sequence clusters from the two donors were found to be largely donor specific. Longitudinal TCRalpha and TCRbeta repertoire sequencing tracked T-cell clones expanding and contracting after mild COVID-19 in a couple of donors. The cohort was made up of two young adult volunteers, one female and one male, who were previously healthy. The investigation overall reported the following: Contracting CD4+ clones were found mainly in CM and EM memory subsets, while CD8+ clones were enriched in EMRA. Clones contracting from day 15 to 85 had balanced CD4/CD8 phenotypes, while a second wave expanding from day 15 to 37 was biased towards CD4+. Some responding clones were detected in pre-infection memory, which suggested that pre-existing cross-reactive memory T cells had joined the SARS-CoV-2 response. Only two mild cases were covered in the study, and larger cohorts including severe cases with pre-infection samples were considered necessary. SARS-CoV-2 specificity of the second-wave clones peaking on day 37 was not confirmed.

PBMCs were isolated by Ficoll-Paque density gradient centrifugation. The reads were generated on an Illumina NovaSeq 6000. TCRalpha and TCRbeta cDNA libraries were built by 5'RACE with constant-segment primers, adding sample barcodes and unique molecular identifiers. RNA was extracted from every sample with Trizol reagent. Library amplification was performed in two PCR steps, and a second sample barcode and Illumina TruSeq adapters were introduced in the second step. Sequencing of the libraries was done on an Illumina NovaSeq, producing 2 x 150 bp paired-end reads. Regarding the original processing steps: Demultiplexing of reads and collapsing into UMI-guided consensus sequences were performed with migec v1.2.7. Using mixcr v2.1.11, UMI consensuses were aligned to TRA and TRB V and J templates and then assembled into clonotypes. Expanded or contracted clonotypes were those called significant by both edgeR and NoisET, with noise models trained on biological replicates. For edgeR calls, a false discovery rate-adjusted p below 0.01 and a log2 fold-change threshold of 1 were applied. As an exploratory analysis of dynamics, max-normalized trajectories of the 1000 most abundant clonotypes were examined by PCA with hierarchical clustering. Separately sequenced CD4+ and CD8+ repertoires were used to assign a CD4 or CD8 phenotype to each responding clone. Using fastp trimming at Q25 and MiXCR clonotype assembly, TCRdb reanalyzed the public sequencing data and kept in-frame beta chains. Rows matching on CDR3 protein sequence are summarized as one entry with the most common DNA and genes. TCRdb's processing, not the authors' own work, is the source of the V and J calls. The sample records 13,000 to 15,000 distinct CDR3 sequences, about a fifth of which are singletons. The ten largest clonotypes hold 50% to 65% of the sample.

The sample comprised PBMCs or a T cell subset sorted from them (not recorded which). This clonotype originated in a man aged 18 to 29 who had mild COVID-19 (a few samples of this study predate the infection). The sample titles of this study are shuffled in the database, so cell type and time point are left out; the donor was told from shared clones.

CDR3 region: CSARTGGTQYF. The bases are TGCAGCGCAAGGACAGGGGGTACGCAGTATTTT. The V gene is TRBV29-1 and the J gene is TRBJ2-3, with TRBD1 matching 10 junction bases. The CDR3 runs 11 amino acids, cysteine and phenylalanine included. Just the 33-base CDR3 DNA is kept, in frame starting at base 1. From V the trimming removes 7 bases and from J it removes 8 bases, while the gene matches leave 3 bases of the junction unaccounted for. From the germline V gene, CDR1 is SQVTM and CDR2 is ANQGSEA.